The clone carrying this T cell receptor (beta chain) was observed once. The data were taken from a study of T cell changes during pregnancy in multiple sclerosis. The germline V gene encodes CDR1 SNHLY and CDR2 FYNNEI. The V segment lost 6 bases and the J segment 0 bases; nucleotides outside the gene matches: 9. The CDR3 runs 16 residues. Repertoires were generated with immunoSEQ multiplex PCR, while TCRdb's copy carries only in-frame clones and drops some. Of tens of thousands of clones in the sample, about 90% were seen once. The TCR originated in a female donor in good health, enrolled as a control in a pregnancy study. The specimen comprised CD4+ T cells from peripheral blood mononuclear cells, sampled in the third trimester of pregnancy. The chain joins TRBV2 to TRBJ1-1; 8 bases are a match to TRBD1. CDR3: CASRPGTGPMNTEAFF. Here the CDR3 DNA reads TGTGCCAGCAGACCGGGGACAGGCCCCATGAACACTGAAGCTTTCTTT.